This T cell receptor (beta chain) is drawn from a study of CD8 T cells in Susac syndrome. RNA, at roughly 0.45 to 1 ug, was reverse transcribed with random hexamers. Amplification of TCR beta CDR3 by immunoSEQ multiplex PCR spanned 54 Vbeta and 13 Jbeta. TCRdb analysed the immunoSEQ multiplex PCR reads with MiXCR anew, one entry per CDR3 protein. The sample carries about 50,000 distinct CDR3 sequences, around 93% recorded once. In germline, CDR1 is SGHAT, CDR2 FQNNGV. The CDR3 is made up of 14 amino acids. Trimming at V came to 1 base and at J to 6 bases, leaving 5 bases not matched to a gene. The study sequenced TCR beta in blood CD8+ and CD4+ T cells. Multiple sclerosis controls were treatment-naive patients with stable or active relapsing-remitting disease.

V usage is TRBV11-2 and J usage is TRBJ2-7, with 8 bases lining up with TRBD1. This receptor was identified in a human donor with multiple sclerosis. The sample was CD8+ T cells from PBMCs. The CDR3 region has the DNA TGTGCCAGCAGCTTAGTCAGGGGGCATGGCGAGCAGTACTTC. Translating gives CASSLVRGHGEQYF.